This T cell receptor beta chain is drawn from a study of T cell repertoires in cytomegalovirus infection (dated by TCRdb to between 2018 and 2021). Concerning the study at large: Donor HLA type was relevant to the analysis, because carriage of CMV infection together with the matching HLA type was indicated by public TCR beta signatures. General study outcomes and caveats: The ex vivo response was dominated by HLA-C-restricted CMV-specific TCR beta clonotypes, which also provided the single most frequent clonotype in two of eight donors. Carriers of CMV infection plus the relevant HLA type were discriminated by the cumulative frequency of public TCR beta family members in the study cohort and in an independent roughly 380-donor cohort.

This clonotype was seen only a few times. Its antigen is still unknown. Base quality data are lacking; no much larger clone is found one base away. The cysteine opens and the phenylalanine closes a CDR3 of 12 amino acids. Left in the record is the CDR3 DNA by itself, 36 bases read in frame from the first base. V sheds 3 bases and J sheds 6 bases, leaving 9 bases between their ends. The sequencing machine was an Illumina HiSeq 1500. TCRdb itself trimmed the public reads at Q25 with fastp, ran MiXCR and retained productive beta chains. Entries are consolidated by CDR3 protein sequence, retaining the most common genes and DNA. The sample table lists approximately 250,000 distinct CDR3 sequences, over 20% of them with a count of one. In total, the top ten clones hold 15% to 20% of the sample.

The specimen sequenced was CD8+ T cells from PBMCs. The clonotype originates from a human donor in good health (CMV status not recorded). Some clones in this sample may be carry-over from other donors' samples. The chain is assembled from TRBV12-3 or TRBV12-4 and TRBJ2-7; the D gene identity is not certain. The nucleotide sequence reads as follows: TGTGCCAGCAGTTTTCTTCTCTCCGAGCAGTACTTC. It is translated as CASSFLLSEQYF.